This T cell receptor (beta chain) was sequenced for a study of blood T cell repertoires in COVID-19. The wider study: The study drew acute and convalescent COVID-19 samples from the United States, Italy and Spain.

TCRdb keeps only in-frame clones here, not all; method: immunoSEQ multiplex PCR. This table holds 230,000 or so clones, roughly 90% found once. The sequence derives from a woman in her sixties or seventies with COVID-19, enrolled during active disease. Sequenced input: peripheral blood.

The CDR3 sequence is CASSVKGEEEKLFF. CDR3 DNA sequence: TGTGCCAGCAGCGTCAAGGGGGAAGAGGAAAAACTGTTTTTT. This chain connects TRBV9 to TRBJ1-4; a possible D gene is TRBD1 (6 bases). V was pared by 2 bases and J by 8 bases, with 13 bases between. The CDR3 contains 14 residues. From germline, CDR1 is SGDLS and CDR2 YYNGEE.